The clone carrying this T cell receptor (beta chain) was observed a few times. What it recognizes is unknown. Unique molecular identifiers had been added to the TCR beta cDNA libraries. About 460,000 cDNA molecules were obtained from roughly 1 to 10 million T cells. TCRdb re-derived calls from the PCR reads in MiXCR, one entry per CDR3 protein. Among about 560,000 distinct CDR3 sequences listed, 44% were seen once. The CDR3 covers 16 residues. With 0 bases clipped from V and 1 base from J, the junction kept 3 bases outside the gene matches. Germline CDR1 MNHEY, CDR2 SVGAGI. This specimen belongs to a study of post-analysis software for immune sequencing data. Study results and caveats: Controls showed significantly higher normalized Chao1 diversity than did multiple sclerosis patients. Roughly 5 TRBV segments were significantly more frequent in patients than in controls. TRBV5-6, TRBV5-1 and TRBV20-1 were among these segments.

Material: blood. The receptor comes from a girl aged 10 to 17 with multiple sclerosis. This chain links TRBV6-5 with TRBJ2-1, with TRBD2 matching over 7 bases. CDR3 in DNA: TGTGCCAGCAGTTACTCGCCGGGGGGTTCCTACAATGAGCAGTTCTTC. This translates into CASSYSPGGSYNEQFF.